This T cell receptor beta chain was recovered during a study of T cell responses to AZD1222 COVID-19 vaccine. Whole-study results and caveats: Across the whole spike, CD4 TCRs peaked at regions 160-218 and 743-854.

The CDR3 is 13 residues long. The germline V and J ends were trimmed by 6 bases and 0 bases, with 6 bases remaining between them. Germline V gives CDR1 MNHEY, CDR2 SVGAGI. Using immunoSEQ multiplex PCR, the repertoire was profiled, and TCRdb retains in-frame clones only, with some absent. The sample yields more than 90,000 clones, approximately 83% seen once. Worth noting for this clone: The antigen is unknown.

This TCR was sampled from an adult in good health. Material: peripheral blood, obtained on day 0 of AZD1222 vaccination. The chain links TRBV6-5 to TRBJ1-3, with D unresolved. CDR3 sequence reads: CASRPNSGNTIYF. In DNA form, the CDR3 reads TGTGCCAGCAGGCCGAACTCTGGAAACACCATATATTTT.